This passage covers 12 T cell receptor beta chains from one sample sequenced in a study of T-cell memory formation after mild COVID-19. MiXCR, run by TCRdb on the 5' RACE reads, gives a single entry per CDR3 protein. Among around 340,000 distinct CDR3 sequences listed, around 13% were seen once. What was sequenced was PBMCs or a T cell subset sorted from them (not recorded which). These receptor sequences come from a man aged 18 to 29 who had mild COVID-19 (a few samples of this study predate the infection). Cell type and time point are not known.

This clonotype appeared a few times. For the CDR3, the DNA is TGTGCCAGCAGCTTTACTGTCTTGGCGGGCGGGGAGCAGTACGTC. This encodes CASSFTVLAGGEQYV. The chain has TRBV7-6 and TRBJ2-7; a possible D gene is TRBD2 (5 bases). Germline V gene sequence: CDR1 SGHVS, CDR2 FNYEAQ. The V gene lost 3 bases and the J gene lost 7 bases, with 19 bases spanning the gap. The CDR3 sequence is 15 residues long.

This sequence joins TRBV4-3 and TRBJ1-2, with 11 bases aligning to TRBD1. Germline loops: CDR1 LGHNA, CDR2 YSLEER. The CDR3 is 14 residues long. The J segment lost 6 bases and the V segment lost 8 bases, leaving 8 bases of the junction unmatched. The CDR3 bases are TGCGCCAGCGGGACAGGGGGAGGACAGGATGGCTACACCTTC. Encoded protein: CASGTGGGQDGYTF.

The chain carries TRBV5-4 and TRBJ2-3, with D uncertain. Germline loops: CDR1 SGHNT, CDR2 YYREEE (reference sequence). V lost 0 bases and J 10 bases, leaving 9 bases between the germline ends. This CDR3 has 12 residues. As DNA, the CDR3 is TGTGCCAGCAGCTTGGTGTCAAAGGCGCAGTATTTT. It specifies CASSLVSKAQYF.

The rearrangement links TRBV12-3 or TRBV12-4 to TRBJ1-1; TRBD1 aligns across 8 bases. J gave up 11 bases and V 5 bases, and 4 bases lay outside the gene matches. This CDR3 comprises 11 residues. CDR3 loop: CASSVQGDAFF. CDR3 bases: TGTGCCAGCAGTGTACAGGGGGACGCTTTCTTT.

This clonotype turned up a few times. The CDR3 DNA reads TGTGCCAGCAGCTTAGGGCAGGGGCATTCACCCCTCCACTTT. Amino acids: CASSLGQGHSPLHF. The rearrangement links TRBV11-2 to TRBJ1-6; possible D gene TRBD1, 6 bases. The CDR3 contains 14 residues. Trimming removed 1 base at V and 8 bases at J, with 9 bases between. Germline lookup yields CDR1 SGHAT and CDR2 FQNNGV.

This clonotype was observed a few times. This sequence joins TRBV14 and TRBJ2-1; D is ambiguous. From germline, CDR1 is SGHDN and CDR2 FVKESK. V dropped 0 bases and J dropped 3 bases, with 9 bases sitting between them. This CDR3 is 15 amino acids long. As DNA, the CDR3 is TGTGCCAGCAGCCAAGAGCCAGCGAGCTACAATGAGCAGTTCTTC. Its protein product is CASSQEPASYNEQFF.

This chain uses TRBV3-1 with TRBJ2-7; TRBD1 matches 9 bases. Germline loops: CDR1 LGHDT, CDR2 YNNKEL (reference sequence). The J segment lost 5 bases and the V segment lost 1 base, leaving 18 bases of the junction unmatched. The CDR3 has 19 residues. The CDR3 sequence: CASSQGPFLGGQGDHEQYF. The CDR3 DNA reads TGTGCCAGCAGCCAAGGGCCCTTTTTGGGGGGACAGGGTGACCACGAGCAGTACTTC.

This clonotype has just a few counts. The V and J genes are TRBV12-3 or TRBV12-4 and TRBJ2-5; 9 bases are a match to TRBD1. V lost 6 bases and J lost 7; bases outside the gene matches: 6. The CDR3 sequence is 13 residues long. The CDR3 reads CASSPGQGGTQYF. CDR3 bases: TGTGCCAGCAGCCCGGGACAGGGTGGGACCCAGTACTTC.

This sequence joins TRBV6-6 and TRBJ2-7, with D unclear. Trimming stripped 6 bases from V and 3 bases from J, with 15 bases between. Germline lookup yields CDR1 MNHNY and CDR2 SVGAGI (reference sequence). CDR3 length equals 14 residues. CDR3 amino acids: CASSHGTANYEQYV. For the CDR3, the DNA is TGTGCCAGCAGCCACGGTACAGCCAACTACGAGCAGTACGTC.

The rearrangement uses TRBV12-3 or TRBV12-4 and TRBJ2-1; TRBD1 matches at 8 bases. The CDR3 contains 15 residues. After removal of 5 bases from V and 4 bases from J, the junction contained 7 bases not matched to a gene. The CDR3: CASSGDRTLYNEQFF. The CDR3 DNA follows: TGTGCCAGCAGTGGGGACAGGACCTTGTACAATGAGCAGTTCTTC.

V is TRBV28 and J is TRBJ2-7, with 8 bases aligning to TRBD2. V shed 4 bases, J shed 3 bases, and the junction held 5 bases outside the gene matches. Germline CDR1 and CDR2: MDHEN and SYDVKM. This CDR3 is built from 14 residues. The DNA for the CDR3 is TGTGCCAGCAGTTCCGGGGGGGGCGGCTACGAGCAGTACTTC. Translation: CASSSGGGGYEQYF.

The J gene is TRBJ1-1, the V gene TRBV12-3 or TRBV12-4; D not resolved. The ends were cut back, 7 bases at V and 1 base at J, with 28 bases in the middle. The CDR3 is made up of 19 amino acids. Here the CDR3 DNA reads TGTGCCAGCACCCCTAACTTTATAGTCGGAATTGCGGGGAACACTGAAGCTTTCTTT. Translation gives CASTPNFIVGIAGNTEAFF.